This TCR beta chain is from a study of cytomegalovirus exposure and HLA in healthy donors. This CDR3 spans 15 amino acids. CDR1 is SGHRS and CDR2 is YFSETQ in the germline V gene. Trimming left V 0 bases short and J 2 bases short, with 9 bases between. Use of 60 Vbeta and 13 Jbeta primers characterized the PCR. Assay: immunoSEQ multiplex PCR; the TCRdb copy retains only in-frame clones and omits some. The sample lists about 52,000 clones, about three quarters occurring once. The sequencing sample was made of PBMCs. The sequence was obtained from a woman aged 45-65 years in good health and CMV-seronegative. The chain employs TRBV5-1 and TRBJ2-1; possibly TRBD1 for D (5 bases). In nucleotides, the CDR3 is TGCGCCAGCAGCTTGGTGACAGACCCCTACAATGAGCAGTTCTTC. Translating it yields CASSLVTDPYNEQFF.